This TCR beta chain was sequenced for a study of early T cells in non-severe SARS-CoV-2 infection (dated by TCRdb to about 2021). About the investigation overall: Because TCR sequencing was done on bulk RNA from unsorted whole blood, the alpha and beta chains could not be paired. Findings and caveats that apply to the study as a whole: VDJdb matching was skewed toward anti-spike CD8 responses, so virus-specific expansions were likely underestimated and private and CD4 specificities were missed.

This was a case-control study nested in a cohort of healthcare workers in London, UK, who had nasopharyngeal swab PCR tests and blood samples taken every week. Healthcare workers were recruited between 23 and 31 March 2020, during the week of the UK lockdown, and were followed weekly for up to roughly 16 weeks. Receptors were amplified or captured by 5' RACE. The sequencer listed for this sample is NextSeq 500. To correct for sequencing error and PCR bias, the TCR library protocol tagged individual cDNA molecules with unique molecular identifiers. Both TCR alpha and beta chains were sequenced, and tight co-correlation was observed between alpha and beta sequence abundances in each sample. The source study handled its data this way. V gene, J gene and CDR3 annotation of TCR sequences was performed with Decombinator V4. TCRs were defined as expanded if a significant change between any two time points was detected under a Poisson model with p below 0.0001. TCR abundances were normalised to the total number of TCRs sequenced per sample and were expressed as counts per million. MAIT TCRs were defined by TRAV1-2 paired with TRAJ12, TRAJ20 or TRAJ33, and iNKT TCRs by TRAV10 paired with TRAJ18. A search of VDJdb, accessed on 1 November 2021, was run for TCRs annotated to CMV, EBV and SARS-CoV-2, with TCRs annotated for multiple antigens excluded. TCRdb cleaned the public reads at Q25 with fastp, built clones with MiXCR and kept in-frame beta chains. When rows share a CDR3 protein, they turn into one entry using the most common DNA and genes. TCRdb's processing, not the authors', yielded these V and J calls. The sample table lists 55,000 to 85,000 distinct CDR3 sequences, 12% of them with a count of one. Clones ranked in the top ten supply about 4.2% of the sample.

V is pared back by 6 bases and J by 0 bases, with 11 bases lying between the germline termini. According to the germline V gene, CDR1 reads MNHEY and CDR2 reads SVGAGI. The CDR3 covers 15 residues, taking in both the cysteine and the phenylalanine. Here the CDR3 DNA is all that survives: 45 bases in frame from base 1. To note about this clonotype: No cognate antigen has been identified for it. Qualities for individual bases were not recorded, and no much larger clone is one base off.

Sample: whole blood. The sequence links TRBV6-5 to TRBJ2-2, with the D segment identity uncertain. The origin of this receptor is an adult who was a healthcare worker with PCR-confirmed SARS-CoV-2 infection or an uninfected control (not recorded which). The CDR3 amino acid sequence is: CASSRAWTNTGELFF. The nucleotide sequence reads TGTGCCAGCAGCCGCGCATGGACGAACACCGGGGAGCTGTTTTTT.